This T cell receptor beta chain was observed in a study of blood T cell repertoires in COVID-19. Study-wide context: Acute and convalescent COVID-19 specimens originated in the United States, Italy and Spain. The analysed material was cDNA or gDNA that came from T cells, B-cell-depleted T cells, or PBMCs.

This clone occurred once. J was trimmed by 4 bases and V by 4 bases; bases with no gene match: 7. This CDR3 region has 14 residues. From germline, CDR1 is GTSNPN and CDR2 SVGIG (reference sequence). The authors' processing: Scientists estimated how many nucleated cells there were by amplifying reference gene primers. Sequenced by immunoSEQ multiplex PCR; TCRdb stores in-frame clones only, minus some. V and J calls and clone size are as listed in that table; D and trimming were resolved from the DNA. The table has about 74,000 clones, 78% seen once; the top ten hold 15% to 17%. The rearrangement links TRBV30 to TRBJ2-3, with 8 bases aligning to TRBD2. Specimen: peripheral blood. The source of this sequence is a human donor in a cohort sampled during active COVID-19. The CDR3 region is CAWTRGLVPDTQYF. In DNA form, the CDR3 reads TGTGCCTGGACTAGGGGACTAGTCCCAGATACGCAGTATTTT.